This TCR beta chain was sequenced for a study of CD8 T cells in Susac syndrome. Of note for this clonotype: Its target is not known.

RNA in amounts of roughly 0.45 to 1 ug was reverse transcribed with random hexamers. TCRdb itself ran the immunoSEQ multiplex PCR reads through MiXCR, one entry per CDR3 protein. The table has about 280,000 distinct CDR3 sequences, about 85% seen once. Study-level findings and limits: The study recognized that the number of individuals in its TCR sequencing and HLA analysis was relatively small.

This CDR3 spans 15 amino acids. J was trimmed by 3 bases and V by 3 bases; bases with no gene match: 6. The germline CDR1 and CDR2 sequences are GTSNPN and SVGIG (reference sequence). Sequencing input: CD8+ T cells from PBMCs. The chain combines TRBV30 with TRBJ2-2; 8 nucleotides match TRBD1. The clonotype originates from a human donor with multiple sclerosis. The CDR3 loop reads CAWSGPDRDTGELFF. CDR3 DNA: TGTGCCTGGAGCGGCCCGGACAGGGACACCGGGGAGCTGTTTTTT.